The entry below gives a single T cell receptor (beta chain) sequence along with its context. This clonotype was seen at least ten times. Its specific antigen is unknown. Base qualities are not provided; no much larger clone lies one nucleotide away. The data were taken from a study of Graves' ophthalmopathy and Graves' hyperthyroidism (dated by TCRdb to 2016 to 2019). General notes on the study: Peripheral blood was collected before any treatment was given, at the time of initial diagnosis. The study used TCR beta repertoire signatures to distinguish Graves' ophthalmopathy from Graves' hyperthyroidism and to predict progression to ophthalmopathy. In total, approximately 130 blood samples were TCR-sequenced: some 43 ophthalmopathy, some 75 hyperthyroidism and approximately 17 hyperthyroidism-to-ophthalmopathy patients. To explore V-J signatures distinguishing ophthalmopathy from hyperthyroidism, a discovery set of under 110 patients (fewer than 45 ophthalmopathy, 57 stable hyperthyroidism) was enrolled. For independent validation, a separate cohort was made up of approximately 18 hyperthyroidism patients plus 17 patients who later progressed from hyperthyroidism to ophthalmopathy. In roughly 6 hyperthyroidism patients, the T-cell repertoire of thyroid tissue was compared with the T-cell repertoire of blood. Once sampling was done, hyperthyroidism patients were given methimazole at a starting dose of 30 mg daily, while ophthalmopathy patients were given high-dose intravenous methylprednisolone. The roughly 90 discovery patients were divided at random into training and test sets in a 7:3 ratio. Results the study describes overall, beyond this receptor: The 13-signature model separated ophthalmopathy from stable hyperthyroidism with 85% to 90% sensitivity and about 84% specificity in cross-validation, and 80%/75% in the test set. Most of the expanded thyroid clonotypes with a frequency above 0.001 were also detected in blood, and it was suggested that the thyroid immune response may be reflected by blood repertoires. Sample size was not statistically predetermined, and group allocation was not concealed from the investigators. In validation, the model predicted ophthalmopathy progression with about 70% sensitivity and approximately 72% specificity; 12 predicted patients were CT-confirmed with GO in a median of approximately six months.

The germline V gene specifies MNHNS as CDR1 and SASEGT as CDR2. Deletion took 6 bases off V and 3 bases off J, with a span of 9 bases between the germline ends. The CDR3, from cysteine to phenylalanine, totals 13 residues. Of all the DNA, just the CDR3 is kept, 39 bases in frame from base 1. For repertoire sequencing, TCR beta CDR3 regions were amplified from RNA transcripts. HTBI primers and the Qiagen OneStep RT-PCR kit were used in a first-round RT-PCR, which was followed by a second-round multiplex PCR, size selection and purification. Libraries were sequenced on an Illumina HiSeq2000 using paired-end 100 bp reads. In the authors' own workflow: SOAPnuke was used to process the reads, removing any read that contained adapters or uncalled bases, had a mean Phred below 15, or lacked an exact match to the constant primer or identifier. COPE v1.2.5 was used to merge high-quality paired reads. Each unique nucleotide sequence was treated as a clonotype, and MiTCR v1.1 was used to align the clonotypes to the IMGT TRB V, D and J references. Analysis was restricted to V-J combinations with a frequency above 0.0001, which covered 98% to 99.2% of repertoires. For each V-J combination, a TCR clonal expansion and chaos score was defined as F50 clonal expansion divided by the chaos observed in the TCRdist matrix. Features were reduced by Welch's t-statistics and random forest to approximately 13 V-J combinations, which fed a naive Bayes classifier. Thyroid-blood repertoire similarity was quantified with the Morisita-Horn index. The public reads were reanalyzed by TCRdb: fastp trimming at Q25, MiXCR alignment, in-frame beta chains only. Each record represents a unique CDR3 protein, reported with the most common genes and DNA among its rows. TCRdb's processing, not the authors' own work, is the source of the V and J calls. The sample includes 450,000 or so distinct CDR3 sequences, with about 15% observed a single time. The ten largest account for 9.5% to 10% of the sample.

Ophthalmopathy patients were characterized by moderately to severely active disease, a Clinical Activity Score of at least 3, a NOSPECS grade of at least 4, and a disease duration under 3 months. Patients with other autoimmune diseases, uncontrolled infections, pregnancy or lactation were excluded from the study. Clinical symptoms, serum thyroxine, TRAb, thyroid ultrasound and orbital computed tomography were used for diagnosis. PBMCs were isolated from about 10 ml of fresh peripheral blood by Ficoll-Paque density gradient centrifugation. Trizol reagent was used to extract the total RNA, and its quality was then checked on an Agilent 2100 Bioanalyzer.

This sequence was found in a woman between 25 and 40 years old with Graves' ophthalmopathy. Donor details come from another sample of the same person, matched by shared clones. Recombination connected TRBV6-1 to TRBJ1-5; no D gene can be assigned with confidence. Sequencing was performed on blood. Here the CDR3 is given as CASRQVNNQPQHF. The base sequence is TGTGCCAGCAGGCAGGTGAACAATCAGCCCCAGCATTTT.